Shown below are 27 T cell receptor beta chains from a single sample sequenced in a study of neurological immune-mediated disorders. From the 5' RACE reads, TCRdb called clonotypes with MiXCR, one entry per CDR3 protein. This table holds 45,000 to 55,000 distinct CDR3 sequences, 3% to 3.5% found once. The sample taken for sequencing was PBMCs. Source of these receptors: a man aged 35-49 years with multiple sclerosis.

There are many counts of this clonotype. The chain links TRBV4-2 to TRBJ1-1, with TRBD1 matching over 8 bases. J lost 5 bases, V lost 8 bases, and 4 bases had no gene match. The CDR3 contains 12 residues. Germline-derived CDR1 and CDR2 are LGHNA and YNFKEQ. The CDR3 DNA reads TGTGCCAGCGGACAGGGAAGGACTGAAGCTTTCTTT. Translation: CASGQGRTEAFF.

This clonotype was recorded many times. The chain uses TRBV5-1 and TRBJ1-3, with unresolved D. The CDR3 has 14 amino acids. Per the germline V gene, CDR1 is SGHRS and CDR2 is YFSETQ. Trimming cost V 4 bases and J 0 bases, with 8 bases left between them. As DNA, the CDR3 is TGCGCCAGCAGCCCCTCGAGCTCTGGAAACACCATATATTTT. Protein product: CASSPSSSGNTIYF.

This clonotype was counted ten times or more. The rearrangement uses TRBV10-3 and TRBJ2-7, with TRBD2 identical over 8 bases. Germline V lookup: CDR1 ENHRY, CDR2 SYGVKD. J lost 0 bases, V lost 1 base, and 5 bases had no gene match. The CDR3 spans 16 residues. The CDR3, as DNA: TGTGCCATCAGTGAGTTTGCGGGGGGCTACTCCTACGAGCAGTACTTC. Its protein is CAISEFAGGYSYEQYF.

This clonotype was seen many times. The rearrangement uses TRBV20-1 and TRBJ2-5; 9 positions agree with TRBD2. J was trimmed by 5 bases and V by 1 base; bases with no gene match: 8. Germline values: CDR1 DFQATT, CDR2 SNEGSKA (reference sequence). CDR3 length equals 15 residues. This chain's CDR3 is CSARVGTSRMETQYF. The CDR3 DNA sequence: TGCAGTGCTAGAGTGGGGACTAGCAGAATGGAGACCCAGTACTTC.

This clonotype was seen many times. The rearrangement joins TRBV12-3 or TRBV12-4 to TRBJ1-1; the D is unclear. Trimming removed 6 bases from V and 6 bases from J, with 17 bases in between. This CDR3 region has 14 residues. The CDR3 region is CASSLRVESAEAFF. The CDR3 nucleotides read TGTGCCAGCAGCCTGCGGGTGGAGAGTGCTGAAGCTTTCTTT.

This clonotype turned up a few times. One end of the junction is discordant with germline, which a read error may explain. The chain has TRBV12-3 or TRBV12-4 and TRBJ1-6; D might be TRBD1 (6 bases). The CDR3 loop spans 15 amino acids. CDR3 nucleotide sequence: TGTGCCAGCACCCGAGGGGGTTCCTATAATTCACCCCTCAACTTT. Protein sequence: CASTRGGSYNSPLNF.

There are many counts of this clonotype. The chain links TRBV18 to TRBJ2-7; 7 bases align to TRBD1. V shed 3 bases and J 2 bases; nucleotides not matched to a gene: 4. Per germline, CDR1 KGHSH and CDR2 LQKENI. This CDR3 has 14 amino acids. CDR3 protein: CASSPWDRTYEQYF. The CDR3 DNA follows: TGTGCCAGCTCACCGTGGGACAGAACCTACGAGCAGTACTTC.

On this clonotype: Relative to the germline gene, one junction end is altered; a read error may explain this. The chain is built from TRBV7-2 and TRBJ1-5; a possible D gene is TRBD1 (6 bases). This CDR3 contains 14 residues. Germline CDR1 is SGHTA and CDR2 is FQGNSA. In DNA, the CDR3 is TGTGCCAGCAGCCCCCCCGGGGGGCATCAGCCCCAGAATTTT. Its protein product is CASSPPGGHQPQNF. Combining the CDR3 with reference TRBV7-2 and TRBJ1-5 gives the whole variable domain GAGVSQSPSNKVTEKGKDVELRCDPISGHTALYWYRQSLGQGLEFLIYFQGNSAPDKSGLPSDRFSAERTGGSVSTLTIQRTQQEDSAVYLCASSPPGGHQPQNFGDGTRLSIL.

This clonotype was counted ten times or more. V and J are TRBV5-1 and TRBJ1-4; TRBD1 aligns across 8 bases. Germline V CDR1 and CDR2: SGHRS, YFSETQ. The CDR3 covers 15 residues. The V segment lost 4 bases and the J segment 6 bases; nucleotides outside the gene matches: 8. The CDR3 DNA is TGCGCCAGCAGCGACCCCCAGGGGGCTTATGAAAAACTGTTTTTT. Protein: CASSDPQGAYEKLFF.

In this sample, this clonotype turned up many times. The rearrangement uses TRBV12-3 or TRBV12-4 and TRBJ1-3; D may be TRBD1 (6 bases). V dropped 7 bases and J dropped 2 bases, with 12 bases sitting between them. This CDR3 is 14 amino acids long. The CDR3 nucleotides read TGTGCCAGCACCTACAGGGCCCCTGGAAACACCATATATTTT. This translates into CASTYRAPGNTIYF.

This clonotype has at least ten counts. The V gene is TRBV20-1, the J gene TRBJ2-5; D perhaps matches TRBD2 (5 bases). Germline V gene lookup returns CDR1 DFQATT and CDR2 SNEGSKA (reference sequence). V was clipped by 4 bases and J by 2 bases, with 14 bases between them. CDR3 length equals 14 residues. The CDR3 sequence is CSANSPEGQETQYF. The CDR3 DNA reads TGCAGTGCTAACTCTCCTGAGGGACAAGAGACCCAGTACTTC.

For this clonotype: A single base separates this from a much larger clone, so it may be a read error. The rearrangement uses TRBV7-9 and TRBJ1-1; tentatively, D is TRBD1 (6 bases). There are 12 residues in the CDR3. The germline V gene encodes CDR1 SEHNR and CDR2 FQNEAQ (reference sequence). The chain's CDR3 is CASSTGQPEAFF. The CDR3, as DNA: TGTGCCAGCAGCACTGGACAGCCTGAGGCTTTCTTT.

The sample holds a few counts of this clonotype. This chain links TRBV7-7 with TRBJ2-2; D is unclear. The CDR3 has 13 residues. V was trimmed by 5 bases and J by 4 bases, leaving 8 bases between them. Germline V gene data show CDR1 as SSHAT and CDR2 as FNYEAQ (reference sequence). CDR3 nucleotide sequence: TGTGCCAGCAGCCTCCCAACCACCGGGGAGCTGTTTTTT. This translates into CASSLPTTGELFF.

This clonotype was seen repeatedly, ten times or more. The chain uses TRBV5-1 and TRBJ2-2; TRBD1 might be the D (6 bases). The CDR3 length is 16 residues. CDR1 is SGHRS, CDR2 YFSETQ, per germline. The V end lost 4 bases, the J end lost 0 bases, and 13 bases lay between the germline ends. The CDR3 nucleotides are TGCGCCAGCAGCATTACAGGGTTTTCGAACACCGGGGAGCTGTTTTTT. It encodes CASSITGFSNTGELFF.

This clonotype was found many times. The rearrangement links TRBV12-3 or TRBV12-4 to TRBJ1-5; 7 positions match TRBD1. CDR3 length: 13 amino acids. Unmatched junction bases numbered 10, after V lost 10 bases and J lost 7 bases. CDR3 nucleotide sequence: TGTGCCACGCGGAGGGGGCTGGGACAGCCCCAGCATTTT. Protein sequence: CATRRGLGQPQHF.

This clonotype was observed at least ten times. The chain has TRBV20-1 and TRBJ1-2; a possible D gene is TRBD1 (5 bases). Germline CDR1 DFQATT, CDR2 SNEGSKA (reference sequence). V was clipped by 3 bases and J by 3 bases, with 14 bases between them. The CDR3 length is 14 residues. The CDR3 region is CSASPSTAHYGYTF. CDR3 in DNA: TGCAGTGCTAGTCCGTCGACAGCCCACTATGGCTACACCTTC.

This clonotype came up many times. CDR3 sequence (DNA): TGTGCCACCAGTGATACCGGGACAGGGTATGGCTACACCTTC. Amino acid sequence: CATSDTGTGYGYTF. The V and J genes are TRBV24-1 and TRBJ1-2, with 9 bases identical to TRBD1. CDR1 and CDR2 (germline): KGHDR, SFDVKD. The CDR3 is made up of 14 amino acids. With V trimmed by 3 bases and J by 5 bases, 3 bases remained unmatched.

The table lists this clonotype with many counts. The V and J genes are TRBV12-3 or TRBV12-4 and TRBJ2-5; no clear D gene. The CDR3 extends over 14 amino acids. V was pared by 3 bases and J by 1 base, with 9 bases between. The CDR3 here is CASSLSNTQETQYF. The CDR3 coding sequence is TGTGCCAGCAGTTTGTCGAACACCCAAGAGACCCAGTACTTC.

This clonotype was detected many times. The J gene is TRBJ1-5, the V gene TRBV19, with D unclear. The CDR3 runs 16 residues. Deletions cut 6 bases from V and 0 bases from J, with 15 bases between. Germline values: CDR1 LNHDA, CDR2 SQIVND (reference sequence). CDR3 coding DNA: TGTGCCAGTAGAATCGAAGGATGGGTTAGCAATCAGCCCCAGCATTTT. It codes for CASRIEGWVSNQPQHF.

This clonotype is labeled medium-sized. The J gene is TRBJ2-3, the V gene TRBV20-1, with 10 bases identical to TRBD2. The J segment lost 4 bases and the V segment lost 6 bases, leaving 4 bases of the junction unmatched. Germline V lookup: CDR1 DFQATT, CDR2 SNEGSKA (reference sequence). The CDR3 is made up of 13 amino acids. The CDR3 DNA follows: TGCAGTGCAGGGACTAGCGTAGCAGATACGCAGTATTTT. Amino acids: CSAGTSVADTQYF.

Ten or more counts support this clonotype. The chain couples TRBV20-1 to TRBJ2-5; D is perhaps TRBD1 (6 bases). The germline V and J ends were trimmed by 6 bases and 5 bases, with 13 bases remaining between them. Per germline, CDR1 DFQATT and CDR2 SNEGSKA (reference sequence). CDR3 length equals 12 residues. The CDR3 DNA reads as TGCAGTGCGTCGGACAGTCGGGAGACCCAGTACTTC. This gives the protein CSASDSRETQYF.

This clonotype was picked up many times. The CDR3 coding sequence is TGTGCCAGCAGCTTAGTCCCGGGGGGGAGAGAGACCCAGTACTTC. Translating gives CASSLVPGGRETQYF. The chain is built from TRBV7-6 and TRBJ2-5; TRBD2 matches at 8 bases. The CDR3 totals 15 residues. V lost 1 base and J lost 4; bases outside the gene matches: 5. Looked up from germline, CDR1 is SGHVS and CDR2 is FNYEAQ.

At least ten counts were recorded for this clonotype. This chain links TRBV5-5 with TRBJ1-2; 9 nucleotides agree with TRBD1. The J segment lost 5 bases and the V segment lost 3 bases, leaving 8 bases of the junction unmatched. The germline CDR1 and CDR2 sequences are SGHKS and YYEKEE (reference sequence). CDR3 length equals 15 residues. The CDR3: CASSSGTGTDYGYTF. The CDR3 DNA is TGTGCCAGCAGCTCGGGGACAGGGACGGATTATGGCTACACCTTC. The full variable domain, in which reference TRBV5-5 and TRBJ1-2 provide the parts outside the CDR3, is DAGVTQSPTHLIKTRGQQVTLRCSPISGHKSVSWYQQVLGQGPQFIFQYYEKEERGRGNFPDRFSARQFPNYSSELNVNALLLGDSALYLCASSSGTGTDYGYTFGSGTRLTVV.

Points on this clonotype: A much more abundant neighbour one base away suggests this may be a read error. The CDR3 carries no conserved terminal phenylalanine or tryptophan, so it likely arises from a read error. The V gene is TRBV7-3, the J gene TRBJ1-1; D perhaps matches TRBD1 (5 bases). V was pared by 2 bases and J by 3 bases, with 10 bases between. This CDR3 is 14 amino acids long. CDR1 SGHTA and CDR2 FQGTGA come from the germline V gene. CDR3 amino acids: CASSLGGTDTEAFC. CDR3 nucleotides: TGTGCCAGCAGCTTAGGGGGGACGGACACTGAAGCTTTCTGT.

This clonotype was picked up many times. The chain couples TRBV6-6 to TRBJ2-6, with no clear D. CDR3 length: 16 residues. Germline lookup yields CDR1 MNHNY and CDR2 SVGAGI (reference sequence). Trimming removed 0 bases at V and 2 bases at J, with 8 bases between. This CDR3 reads CASSYSMAAGANVLTF. Here the CDR3 DNA reads TGTGCCAGCAGTTACTCCATGGCAGCTGGGGCCAACGTCCTGACTTTC.

In this sample, this clonotype turned up many times. This chain joins TRBV7-3 and TRBJ1-6; D gene ambiguous. The length of the CDR3 is 13 residues. Germline lookup yields CDR1 SGHTA and CDR2 FQGTGA. V lost 11 bases, J lost 10 bases, and 18 bases lay in between. CDR3 DNA: TGTGCCCAGCAGTGGTGCGCATTATCACCCCTCCACTTT. Protein: CAQQWCALSPLHF.

Many counts were recorded for this clonotype. This rearrangement joins TRBV20-1 to TRBJ2-5; TRBD2 matches 14 bases. The germline gives CDR1 DFQATT, CDR2 SNEGSKA (reference sequence). The CDR3 spans 15 residues. V shed 3 bases and J 4 bases; nucleotides not matched to a gene: 4. This CDR3 reads CSARTGLAGGETQYF. In nucleotides, the CDR3 is TGCAGTGCTAGGACCGGACTAGCGGGAGGAGAGACCCAGTACTTC.